What follows are 15 T cell receptor beta chains derived from one specimen sequenced in a study of a mutant IDH1 vaccine in newly diagnosed glioma. The table came from immunoSEQ multiplex PCR; TCRdb's copy has only in-frame clones and leaves some out. Of tens of thousands of clones detected, less than 90% appear once; the ten largest clones hold approximately 3.2%. Time point indicated: week 47, end of study. The study gave 300 ug of mutant IDH1 20-mer peptide per vaccine dose, with topical imiquimod. The antigens these receptors bind are not known. The source material was PBMCs, sampled from a glioma patient whose treatment included an IDH1 peptide vaccine. These receptors all stem from a woman between 45 and 65 years old with glioma.

This chain uses TRBV5-6 with TRBJ2-6, with D hard to call. The V end lost 0 bases, the J end lost 0 bases, and 10 bases lay between the germline ends. The CDR3 contains 17 residues. CDR1 is SGHDT and CDR2 is YYEEEE in the germline V gene. DNA of the CDR3: TGTGCCAGCAGCTTGGTCGAGGATCACTCTGGGGCCAACGTCCTGACTTTC. Encoded protein: CASSLVEDHSGANVLTF.

The count of this clone is one. Written as DNA, the CDR3 is TGCGCCAGCAGCCCCTTCCTCTACGAGCAGTACTTC. It is translated as CASSPFLYEQYF. This chain links TRBV4-3 with TRBJ2-7, with D uncertain. Germline CDR1 reads LGHNA; CDR2 reads YSLEER. Trimming removed 4 bases at V and 3 bases at J, with 7 bases between. The CDR3 has 12 residues.

The chain carries TRBV14 and TRBJ1-2, with D possibly being TRBD1 (5 bases). The CDR3 has 13 residues. V shed 0 bases and J shed 8 bases, with 10 bases lying between them. Germline lookup yields CDR1 SGHDN and CDR2 FVKESK. CDR3 in amino acids: CASSQDRGYGYTF. The CDR3 nucleotides are TGTGCCAGCAGCCAAGATCGGGGCTACGGCTACACCTTC.

V and J are TRBV18 and TRBJ1-2, with 10 bases lining up with TRBD1. There are 14 residues in the CDR3. V lost 1 base and J lost 4; bases outside the gene matches: 0. Germline-derived CDR1 and CDR2 are KGHSH and LQKENI. Here the CDR3 reads CASSPRDRGYGYTF. The CDR3 bases are TGTGCCAGCTCACCACGGGACAGGGGCTATGGCTACACCTTC. The whole variable domain, remainder taken from reference TRBV18 and TRBJ1-2, is NAGVMQNPRHLVRRRGQEARLRCSPMKGHSHVYWYRQLPEEGLKFMVYLQKENIIDESGMPKERFSAEFPKEGPSILRIQQVVRGDSAAYFCASSPRDRGYGYTFGSGTRLTVV.

This chain connects TRBV4-1 to TRBJ2-7; 10 bases align to TRBD2. CDR1 and CDR2 (germline): MGHRA, YSYEKL. This CDR3 is 17 amino acids long. Trimming at V came to 5 bases and at J to 4 bases, leaving 14 bases not matched to a gene. The CDR3: CASSVAGGPVMGYEQYF. The CDR3 coding sequence is TGCGCCAGCAGCGTAGCGGGGGGCCCCGTTATGGGGTACGAGCAGTACTTC.

The V and J genes are TRBV29-1 and TRBJ2-3; 8 nucleotides align to TRBD2. Trimming took 4 bases from V and 2 from J; bases not matched to a gene: 8. The length of the CDR3 is 15 residues. Germline V gene data show CDR1 as SQVTM and CDR2 as ANQGSEA. CDR3 protein: CSVVGLAGNTDTQYF. The CDR3 coding sequence is TGCAGCGTTGTCGGATTAGCGGGGAACACAGATACGCAGTATTTT.

The rearrangement joins TRBV18 to TRBJ2-7; D might be TRBD1 or TRBD2, each matching 5 bases. V gave up 3 bases and J gave up 12 bases, with 18 bases separating them. The CDR3 totals 13 residues. CDR1 is KGHSH, CDR2 LQKENI, per germline. The chain's CDR3 is CASSPHMGDGGYF. DNA for the CDR3: TGTGCCAGCTCACCTCACATGGGGGACGGAGGGTACTTC. The full variable domain, its missing parts supplied by reference TRBV18 and TRBJ2-7, is NAGVMQNPRHLVRRRGQEARLRCSPMKGHSHVYWYRQLPEEGLKFMVYLQKENIIDESGMPKERFSAEFPKEGPSILRIQQVVRGDSAAYFCASSPHMGDGGYFGPGTRLTVT.

The chain couples TRBV19 to TRBJ1-1; D is uncertain. The V end was cut by 6 bases, the J end by 1 base, with 21 bases between. The CDR3 spans 17 residues. The germline V gene has CDR1 LNHDA and CDR2 SQIVND (reference sequence). The CDR3 DNA is TGTGCCAGTAGCCGACCGCCCCTTGGCGGGCAGAACACTGAAGCTTTCTTT. It is translated as CASSRPPLGGQNTEAFF.

This rearrangement joins TRBV6-5 to TRBJ2-7; D call uncertain. This CDR3 is built from 13 residues. V gave up 6 bases and J gave up 3 bases, with 12 bases separating them. CDR1 and CDR2 (germline): MNHEY, SVGAGI. As DNA, the CDR3 is TGTGCCAGCAGGGAAAAGGCCGTCTACGAGCAGTACTTC. It translates to CASREKAVYEQYF.

The chain carries TRBV4-1 and TRBJ2-3; D is possibly TRBD1 (6 bases). This CDR3 has 14 amino acids. CDR1 and CDR2 from the germline V gene are MGHRA and YSYEKL. The V and J ends lost 4 bases and 2 bases respectively, with 10 bases between them. The CDR3 spells CASSLRTVTDTQYF. CDR3 nucleotide sequence: TGCGCCAGCAGCCTGAGGACAGTCACAGATACGCAGTATTTT.

The chain links TRBV6-5 to TRBJ2-2, with D unresolved. Germline V gene sequence: CDR1 MNHEY, CDR2 SVGAGI. The CDR3 is 12 residues long. V lost 6 bases and J 5 bases, leaving 7 bases between the germline ends. CDR3 amino acids: CASRLVTGELFF. The CDR3 coding sequence is TGTGCCAGCAGATTAGTGACCGGGGAGCTGTTTTTT.

The V call is TRBV19, the J call TRBJ2-1; the D gene is possibly TRBD2 (6 bases). CDR3 size: 17 residues. Germline lookup yields CDR1 LNHDA and CDR2 SQIVND (reference sequence). With 4 bases removed from V and 5 bases from J, the gap between germline ends came to 21 bases. CDR3 sequence (DNA): TGTGCCAGTAGTACCCGCTCGAATTTGCGGGGTAACAATGAGCAGTTCTTC. Encoded protein: CASSTRSNLRGNNEQFF.

The CDR3 DNA follows: TGTGCCAGCAGCCTTCTAGGGGGGTCCACTGAAGCTTTCTTT. This gives the protein CASSLLGGSTEAFF. The chain links TRBV6-5 to TRBJ1-1, with D possibly matching TRBD1 (6 bases). The CDR3 is 14 amino acids. Germline CDR1 MNHEY, CDR2 SVGAGI. The V gene lost 6 bases and the J gene lost 4 bases, with 15 bases spanning the gap.

The rearrangement links TRBV19 to TRBJ1-1; maybe TRBD1 (5 bases). This CDR3 is 13 amino acids long. Germline V gene data show CDR1 as LNHDA and CDR2 as SQIVND (reference sequence). Trimming took 3 bases from V and 1 from J, leaving 6 bases between them. CDR3 nucleotide sequence: TGTGCCAGTAGTATTGACAGGAACACTGAAGCTTTCTTT. It codes for CASSIDRNTEAFF.

The chain employs TRBV30 and TRBJ2-6, with D hard to call. V gave up 0 bases and J gave up 2 bases, with 8 bases separating them. This CDR3 comprises 15 residues. In germline, CDR1 is GTSNPN, CDR2 SVGIG (reference sequence). The CDR3 DNA is TGTGCCTGGAGTGTAGGTGGGACTGGGGCCAACGTCCTGACTTTC. Protein product: CAWSVGGTGANVLTF.